These 2 T cell receptor beta chains came from one sample sequenced in a study of blood T cell repertoires in COVID-19 (dated by TCRdb to the early 2020s). Library preparation employed the immunoSEQ multiplex PCR assay. TCRdb carries this immuneACCESS record with in-frame sequences only. Its versions omit some clonotypes, under half of them owing to an unresolved V gene in the studies checked, with the rest unexplained. The sample records 150,000 to 200,000 clones, about 88% of which are singletons. The top ten hold about 26% of the sample. The material sequenced was peripheral blood. The receptors were gathered from a man between 60 and 70 years old with acute or convalescent COVID-19.

This clone was recorded only once. The V and J genes are TRBV2 and TRBJ2-1, with 10 bases that match TRBD2. CDR3 length: 15 amino acids. Germline CDR1 is SNHLY and CDR2 is FYNNEI. Germline trimming cut 2 bases from V and 6 bases from J; bases unmatched to any gene: 4. DNA for the CDR3: TGTGCCAGCAGTGAAAGTCTAGCGGGAGTCAATGAGCAGTTCTTC. Its translation: CASSESLAGVNEQFF.

V gene TRBV9 combines with J gene TRBJ2-2; TRBD1 is a possible D gene (5 bases). Germline lookup yields CDR1 SGDLS and CDR2 YYNGEE. V was pared by 7 bases and J by 2 bases, with 12 bases between. The CDR3 is 14 amino acids. The CDR3 region has the DNA TGTGCCAGCTCATGGCAGGGAAACACCGGGGAGCTGTTTTTT. Amino acid sequence: CASSWQGNTGELFF.